These 26 T cell receptor beta chains came from one sample sequenced in a study of T cell repertoires in cytomegalovirus infection. TCRdb passed the reads through MiXCR, listing each CDR3 protein once. Of about 60,000 distinct CDR3 sequences listed, roughly 20% are singletons. These receptors have no identified antigens. This material consisted of CD8+ T cells from cultured PBMCs, taken from culture after CMV antigen stimulation. The source is a human donor in good health (CMV status not recorded). Some clones in this sample may be carry-over from other donors' samples.

This clonotype was observed a few times. A junction boundary mismatches the germline segment, possibly from a read error. V usage is TRBV6-1 and J usage is TRBJ1-2, with D tentatively TRBD1 (6 bases). CDR3 size: 15 residues. Germline V gives CDR1 MNHNS, CDR2 SASEGT. The CDR3 nucleotides are TGTGCCAGCAGCGAAGGTCCGGGGACAACCTTGGGCTACACCTTC. It is translated as CASSEGPGTTLGYTF.

The J gene is TRBJ2-4, the V gene TRBV7-2; 10 positions agree with TRBD2. This CDR3 has 19 residues. The trim removed 4 bases at V and 0 bases at J, leaving 12 bases unmatched. CDR1 SGHTA and CDR2 FQGNSA come from the germline V gene. CDR3 in amino acids: CASSSTGLAGVLAKNIQYF. DNA of the CDR3: TGTGCCAGCAGCTCGACAGGGCTAGCGGGGGTGCTAGCCAAAAACATTCAGTACTTC.

This clonotype appeared a few times. The chain couples TRBV7-2 to TRBJ1-3; 7 bases match TRBD1. The CDR3 contains 13 residues. Germline CDR1 and CDR2: SGHTA and FQGNSA. J was trimmed by 8 bases and V by 5 bases; bases with no gene match: 6. Written as DNA, the CDR3 is TGTGCCAGCAGCATTACAGGGGTGGACACCATATATTTT. This translates into CASSITGVDTIYF.

The rearrangement links TRBV3-1 to TRBJ1-1, with D hard to call. CDR1 is LGHDT, CDR2 YNNKEL, per germline (reference sequence). The CDR3 length is 16 residues. V lost 4 bases and J 4 bases, leaving 19 bases between the germline ends. In nucleotides, the CDR3 is TGTGCCAGCAGCCCCCTTGGGAACTTTCTCGGCACTGAAGCTTTCTTT. Translation: CASSPLGNFLGTEAFF.

This clonotype was seen a few times. The J gene is TRBJ2-1, the V gene TRBV7-2, with 15 bases fitting TRBD2. The CDR3 contains 16 residues. Germline V gene lookup returns CDR1 SGHTA and CDR2 FQGNSA. Trimming took 4 bases from V and 9 from J; bases not matched to a gene: 7. DNA for the CDR3: TGTGCCAGCAGCTCCTGGACTAGCGGGAGGGTGAGTGAGCAGTTCTTC. Residues: CASSSWTSGRVSEQFF.

This rearrangement joins TRBV4-1 to TRBJ2-7; 8 bases agree with TRBD1. The V gene end was trimmed by 0 bases and the J gene end by 4 bases; junction bases not matched to a gene: 5. Per the germline V gene, CDR1 is MGHRA and CDR2 is YSYEKL. This CDR3 is built from 15 residues. In DNA form, the CDR3 reads TGCGCCAGCAGCCAAGAGCAGGGGGCGATTTACGAGCAGTACTTC. Protein: CASSQEQGAIYEQYF.

This clonotype was seen a few times. The chain carries TRBV7-3 and TRBJ2-3; 10 nucleotides align to TRBD2. Trimming at V came to 4 bases and at J to 4 bases, leaving 5 bases not matched to a gene. Germline V gives CDR1 SGHTA, CDR2 FQGTGA. This CDR3 is 15 amino acids long. CDR3 protein: CASSSSGGAADTQYF. DNA of the CDR3: TGTGCCAGCAGCTCAAGCGGGGGGGCTGCAGATACGCAGTATTTT. The whole variable domain, remainder taken from reference TRBV7-3 and TRBJ2-3, is GAGVSQTPSNKVTEKGKYVELRCDPISGHTALYWYRQSLGQGPEFLIYFQGTGAADDSGLPNDRFFAVRPEGSVSTLKIQRTERGDSAVYLCASSSSGGAADTQYFGPGTRLTVL.

CDR3 amino acids: CASLAGGEAFF. The CDR3 DNA follows: TGTGCCAGCCTTGCGGGGGGTGAAGCTTTCTTT. The chain recombines TRBV6-5 with TRBJ1-1, with D tentatively TRBD1 (5 bases). Germline V gives CDR1 MNHEY, CDR2 SVGAGI. The CDR3 has 11 residues. The V end lost 8 bases, the J end lost 7 bases, and 11 bases lay between the germline ends.

The table lists this clonotype with a few counts. The V gene is TRBV7-2, the J gene TRBJ2-1; D possibly corresponds to TRBD1 (5 bases). CDR1 and CDR2 from the germline V gene are SGHTA and FQGNSA. The CDR3 loop spans 13 amino acids. With 4 bases removed from V and 8 bases from J, the gap between germline ends came to 12 bases. Here the CDR3 DNA reads TGTGCCAGCAGCTACCAGGGTTTCGATGAGCAGTTCTTC. Amino acids: CASSYQGFDEQFF. The full variable domain, with the rest looked up from reference TRBV7-2 and TRBJ2-1, is GAGVSQSPSNKVTEKGKDVELRCDPISGHTALYWYRQSLGQGLEFLIYFQGNSAPDKSGLPSDRFSAERTGGSVSTLTIQRTQQEDSAVYLCASSYQGFDEQFFGPGTRLTVL.

Only a few counts were recorded for this clonotype. The chain employs TRBV7-2 and TRBJ2-1, with D unclear. V was cut by 5 bases and J by 0 bases, with 14 bases left in between. CDR3 size: 16 residues. Looked up from germline, CDR1 is SGHTA and CDR2 is FQGNSA. CDR3 in DNA: TGTGCCAGCAGCGCCCGGGCCATTAGCTCCTACAATGAGCAGTTCTTC. Translating gives CASSARAISSYNEQFF.

The table lists this clonotype with a few counts. The genes are TRBV6-1 and TRBJ2-1, with D possibly matching TRBD1 (5 bases). The ends were cut back, 6 bases at V and 0 bases at J, with 9 bases in the middle. CDR1 and CDR2 (germline): MNHNS, SASEGT. The length of the CDR3 is 14 residues. CDR3 DNA: TGTGCCAGCAGCAGGGTGTCCTCCTACAATGAGCAGTTCTTC. Translating it yields CASSRVSSYNEQFF.

This chain links TRBV7-8 with TRBJ2-1; either TRBD1 or TRBD2 may fit D (5 bases each). In germline, CDR1 is SGHVS, CDR2 FQNEAQ. V lost 6 bases, J lost 10 bases, and 13 bases lay in between. The CDR3 contains 12 residues. CDR3 in amino acids: CASSRGAREQFF. The CDR3 DNA follows: TGTGCCAGCAGTCGAGGGGCTCGGGAGCAGTTCTTC.

The chain links TRBV6-2 or TRBV6-3 to TRBJ2-1; tentatively, D is TRBD1 or TRBD2 (5 bases each). Germline loops: CDR1 MNHEY, CDR2 SVGEGT. The CDR3 runs 18 residues. V was pared by 2 bases and J by 7 bases, with 24 bases between. Here the CDR3 reads CASSYAEQLRGIVNEQFF. The DNA for the CDR3 is TGTGCCAGCAGTTACGCGGAACAACTGAGGGGAATTGTTAATGAGCAGTTCTTC.

J is TRBJ2-1 and V is TRBV6-2 or TRBV6-3, with D maybe TRBD1 (6 bases). Trimming stripped 5 bases from V and 4 bases from J, with 15 bases between. CDR3 length equals 15 residues. Per germline, CDR1 MNHEY and CDR2 SVGEGT. CDR3 residues: CASSPSQDSYNEQFF. The DNA for the CDR3 is TGTGCCAGCAGTCCCTCCCAGGACAGTTACAATGAGCAGTTCTTC.

In this sample, this clonotype turned up a few times. The rearrangement joins TRBV5-1 to TRBJ2-3; TRBD1 agrees at 9 bases. The CDR3 runs to 15 residues. V trimming: 4 bases; J trimming: 5 bases; junction bases outside the gene matches: 8. Germline V gene data show CDR1 as SGHRS and CDR2 as YFSETQ. CDR3 in amino acids: CASSPTTGGVDTQYF. The CDR3 bases are TGCGCCAGCAGCCCCACGACAGGGGGAGTAGATACGCAGTATTTT.

This clonotype came up once. V is TRBV7-9 and J is TRBJ1-2; a possible D gene is TRBD1 (5 bases). The germline V gene encodes CDR1 SEHNR and CDR2 FQNEAQ (reference sequence). CDR3 length equals 18 residues. V was clipped by 4 bases and J by 7 bases, with 28 bases between them. CDR3 DNA sequence: TGTGCCAGCAGCTCAAGAGGGATTGGGGGGGACTCGGCTTTTGGCTACACCTTC. Translation gives CASSSRGIGGDSAFGYTF.

This clonotype showed up just a few times. This chain links TRBV6-6 with TRBJ2-7; the D gene is possibly TRBD2 (6 bases). This CDR3 contains 13 residues. The V end lost 7 bases, the J end lost 2 bases, and 12 bases lay between the germline ends. In germline, CDR1 is MNHNY, CDR2 SVGAGI (reference sequence). The CDR3 DNA is TGTGCCAGCACGCGGGGACCCACCTACGAGCAGTACTTC. Translated: CASTRGPTYEQYF.

The genes are TRBV7-9 and TRBJ1-1, with D unresolved. Germline CDR1 SEHNR, CDR2 FQNEAQ (reference sequence). Trimming took off 3 bases at V and 5 bases at J, with 7 bases between the two ends. The CDR3 runs to 12 residues. The CDR3 sequence: CASSFASTEAFF. CDR3 sequence (DNA): TGTGCCAGCAGCTTCGCAAGTACTGAAGCTTTCTTT.

Details on this clonotype: At one end the junction does not follow the germline gene, possibly because of a read error. The chain is built from TRBV6-2 or TRBV6-3 and TRBJ2-7; TRBD1 matches at 7 bases. The CDR3 totals 15 residues. Germline CDR1 MNHEY, CDR2 SVGEGT. CDR3 sequence (DNA): TGTGACAGCAGTTACAGGGGTAGGGAAGGCTACGAGCAGTACTTC. Its protein is CDSSYRGREGYEQYF.

The V gene is TRBV15, the J gene TRBJ2-5, with D unresolved. Between the trimmed V and J ends, which lost 0 bases and 5 bases, there was a span of 10 bases. This CDR3 contains 14 residues. Germline V gene lookup returns CDR1 LNHNV and CDR2 YYDKDF (reference sequence). The CDR3 DNA reads TGTGCCACCAGCAGAGAAACAGTCAAGGAGACCCAGTACTTC. Protein product: CATSRETVKETQYF.

This clonotype was detected ten times or more. V and J are TRBV7-9 and TRBJ1-1; D not certain. Trimming cost V 4 bases and J 4 bases, with 16 bases left between them. This CDR3 is built from 15 residues. Germline lookup yields CDR1 SEHNR and CDR2 FQNEAQ (reference sequence). CDR3 in amino acids: CASSSAQRGGTEAFF. Here the CDR3 DNA reads TGTGCCAGCAGCTCCGCTCAGCGGGGAGGCACTGAAGCTTTCTTT.

This chain uses TRBV6-2 or TRBV6-3 with TRBJ2-2, with TRBD1 matching over 8 bases. Germline V gene sequence: CDR1 MNHEY, CDR2 SVGEGT. Losses at the gene ends were 8 bases for V and 4 bases for J; bases not matched to a gene: 9. CDR3 length: 15 residues. The CDR3: CASLSGGVGTGELFF. CDR3 nucleotide sequence: TGTGCCAGCCTGTCAGGGGGCGTTGGCACCGGGGAGCTGTTTTTT.

This clonotype has just a few counts. The chain has TRBV5-6 and TRBJ2-1; 7 nucleotides align to TRBD1. Germline-derived CDR1 and CDR2 are SGHDT and YYEEEE. J was trimmed by 3 bases and V by 2 bases; bases with no gene match: 2. There are 14 residues in the CDR3. The CDR3 spells CASSLGTDYNEQFF. The CDR3 DNA reads as TGTGCCAGCAGCTTAGGGACAGACTACAATGAGCAGTTCTTC.

The table lists this clonotype with a few counts. The J gene is TRBJ2-7, the V gene TRBV7-2, with D unclear. Looked up from germline, CDR1 is SGHTA and CDR2 is FQGNSA. This CDR3 region has 17 residues. The germline V and J ends were trimmed by 5 bases and 2 bases, with 22 bases remaining between them. The CDR3 region is CASSTMSEDLFPYEQYF. As DNA, the CDR3 is TGTGCCAGCAGCACAATGTCAGAGGACCTTTTTCCCTACGAGCAGTACTTC.

J is TRBJ2-4 and V is TRBV5-5, with a tentative D call TRBD2 (7 bases). Between the trimmed V and J ends, which lost 3 bases and 13 bases, there was a span of 26 bases. This CDR3 is 16 amino acids long. The germline CDR1 and CDR2 sequences are SGHKS and YYEKEE (reference sequence). The CDR3 loop reads CASSYGLGGVKNRQYF. For the CDR3, the DNA is TGTGCCAGCAGCTACGGACTAGGGGGGGTCAAAAACAGGCAGTACTTC.

This clonotype was observed a few times. The chain combines TRBV9 with TRBJ2-6; D ambiguous. There are 14 residues in the CDR3. Germline CDR1 SGDLS, CDR2 YYNGEE. V was trimmed by 0 bases and J by 3 bases, leaving 4 bases between them. CDR3: CASSVEYGANVLTF. In DNA, the CDR3 is TGTGCCAGCAGCGTAGAGTATGGGGCCAACGTCCTGACTTTC.